The subject of this entry is one TCR beta chain. Its antigen is as yet unknown. The V gene's germline CDR1 is DFQATT and CDR2 SNEGSKA (reference sequence). This CDR3 comprises 16 residues. V lost 0 bases and J lost 6, with 15 bases in between. TCRdb reanalysed the RT-PCR reads using MiXCR and keeps one entry per CDR3 protein. Of about half a million distinct CDR3 sequences listed, around 8% were seen once; the top ten hold approximately 13%. The record originates from a study of response to subunit inactivated influenza vaccine. Study findings and constraints: Each seasonal influenza vaccination, the authors suggested, recruits few new T cells.

The clonotype comes from a man between 50 and 75 years old who received an inactivated influenza vaccine. This chain uses TRBV20-1 with TRBJ1-6, with D tentatively TRBD1 (6 bases). The sample consisted of PBMCs from blood, taken about 24 months after vaccination. This CDR3 reads CSARDPRTGINSPLHF. Written as DNA, the CDR3 is TGCAGTGCTAGAGACCCTAGAACAGGGATTAATTCACCCCTCCACTTT.